This T cell receptor beta chain was identified in a study of blood T cell repertoires in COVID-19. Germline CDR1 LGHDT, CDR2 YNNKEL (reference sequence). The CDR3 length is 14 residues. With 4 bases clipped from V and 5 bases from J, the junction kept 6 bases outside the gene matches. Using immunoSEQ multiplex PCR, the repertoire was profiled, and TCRdb retains in-frame clones only, with some absent. The sample holds more than 200,000 clones, about nine tenths seen once. The clonotype comes from a man older than 75 with acute or convalescent COVID-19. This chain uses TRBV3-1 (or the pseudogene TRBV3-2) with TRBJ2-5; 8 bases match TRBD2. Sequenced material: peripheral blood. CDR3 DNA: TGTGCCAGCAGCCCCCGACTAGCGCGGGAGACCCAGTACTTC. Translating gives CASSPRLARETQYF.